Below, 10 T cell receptor beta chains from the same sample are listed, as sequenced in a study of beta chain features in type 1 diabetes. Findings and caveats of the study: All four CD4+ subsets of Type 1 diabetes patients contained TCRB CDR3s that were moderately but significantly shorter.

The study reverse transcribed the entire isolated RNA, so it sequenced expressed TCRB transcripts. Measured with immunoSEQ multiplex PCR; TCRdb has only the in-frame clones, and not every one. This sample has fewer than 450,000 clones, with roughly 13% found just once. Their antigens remain unidentified. Input material: naive CD4+ T cells from blood. The source of these receptors is a woman under 30 with type 1 diabetes.

The CDR3 spells CASSPGAYKTQYF. The CDR3 nucleotides are TGTGCCAGCAGCCCTGGGGCCTACAAGACCCAGTACTTC. The V call is TRBV9, the J call TRBJ2-5, with a tentative D call TRBD1 (5 bases). Germline assignment: CDR1 SGDLS and CDR2 YYNGEE. This CDR3 spans 13 amino acids. Trimming removed 4 bases from V and 6 bases from J, with 13 bases in between.

This clone occurred a few times. V gene TRBV2 combines with J gene TRBJ1-5, with D perhaps TRBD1 (6 bases). Germline values: CDR1 SNHLY, CDR2 FYNNEI. V was clipped by 3 bases and J by 6 bases, with 15 bases between them. The CDR3 sequence is 15 residues long. The CDR3 nucleotides are TGTGCCAGCAGTGACCAGGGGCCATCGGGTCAGCCCCAGCATTTT. This translates into CASSDQGPSGQPQHF.

V gene TRBV5-1 combines with J gene TRBJ2-5; TRBD1 matches at 11 bases. The end of the DNA aligns better with TRBJ2-7, so the J call may be wrong. CDR3 length: 14 residues. CDR1 is SGHRS, CDR2 YFSETQ, per germline. CDR3 loop: CASSPGQGAGEQYF. For the CDR3, the DNA is TGCGCCAGCAGCCCAGGACAGGGGGCGGGCGAGCAGTACTTC.

In this sample, this clone turned up a few times. The chain combines TRBV10-3 with TRBJ1-2; D unresolved. The CDR3 contains 13 residues. Per germline, CDR1 ENHRY and CDR2 SYGVKD. V was shortened by 6 bases and J by 2 bases, with 10 bases between the two germline ends. The CDR3 bases are TGTGCCATCAGCGAAGACGGGAACTATGGCTACACCTTC. It translates to CAISEDGNYGYTF.

The genes are TRBV19 and TRBJ2-5; possible D gene TRBD1, 5 bases. V was shortened by 4 bases and J by 7 bases, with 13 bases between the two germline ends. This CDR3 has 13 residues. Germline loops: CDR1 LNHDA, CDR2 SQIVND (reference sequence). CDR3 loop: CASSTQGSGTQYF. CDR3 DNA: TGTGCCAGTAGTACCCAGGGTTCGGGGACCCAGTACTTC.

The sample holds a few counts of this clone. The rearrangement joins TRBV9 to TRBJ2-1; perhaps TRBD2 as D (6 bases). This CDR3 is built from 16 residues. CDR1 SGDLS and CDR2 YYNGEE come from the germline V gene. The germline V and J ends were trimmed by 3 bases and 0 bases, with 13 bases remaining between them. CDR3 in DNA: TGTGCCAGCAGCGACCTTAGCGGCTCCTCCTACAATGAGCAGTTCTTC. Amino acid sequence: CASSDLSGSSYNEQFF.

V gene TRBV18 combines with J gene TRBJ2-1; no clear D gene. This CDR3 spans 14 amino acids. Trimming removed 2 bases at V and 7 bases at J, with 12 bases between. CDR1 and CDR2 (germline): KGHSH, LQKENI. The CDR3 bases are TGTGCCAGCTCACCAGCCGGGTGGCCAAATGAGCAGTTCTTC. It is translated as CASSPAGWPNEQFF.

The chain couples TRBV4-3 to TRBJ1-5; D is perhaps TRBD1 (5 bases). The CDR3 is 13 residues long. Deletions cut 0 bases from V and 11 bases from J, with 11 bases between. Per germline, CDR1 LGHNA and CDR2 YSLEER. CDR3 DNA sequence: TGCGCCAGCAGCCAAGATCTGGGGCAGTCCCAGCATTTT. Residues: CASSQDLGQSQHF.

This chain links TRBV9 with TRBJ2-3; D might be TRBD2 (6 bases). Trimming removed 0 bases from V and 4 bases from J, with 18 bases in between. This CDR3 has 17 amino acids. Germline values: CDR1 SGDLS, CDR2 YYNGEE. The DNA for the CDR3 is TGTGCCAGCAGCGTAGCGGAAGTGGCTAGCGCTCCAGATACGCAGTATTTT. Amino acids: CASSVAEVASAPDTQYF. The full variable domain, its missing parts supplied by reference TRBV9 and TRBJ2-3, is DSGVTQTPKHLITATGQRVTLRCSPRSGDLSVYWYQQSLDQGLQFLIQYYNGEERAKGNILERFSAQQFPDLHSELNLSSLELGDSALYFCASSVAEVASAPDTQYFGPGTRLTVL.

The chain carries TRBV28 and TRBJ2-5; D gene ambiguous. The germline CDR1 and CDR2 sequences are MDHEN and SYDVKM. Trimming removed 7 bases at V and 5 bases at J, with 17 bases between. The length of the CDR3 is 14 residues. CDR3 in amino acids: CASIPGSVGETQYF. The DNA for the CDR3 is TGTGCCAGCATCCCCGGGTCAGTTGGGGAGACCCAGTACTTC.